This entry describes one T cell receptor beta chain. Researchers ran the PCR with 60 Vbeta and 13 Jbeta primers. Data came from immunoSEQ multiplex PCR; TCRdb stores just in-frame clones and leaves some out. The sample lists 200,000 to 250,000 clones, about 80% occurring once. The data belong to a study of cytomegalovirus exposure and HLA in healthy donors. The sequenced sample consisted of PBMCs. This receptor was obtained from a girl under 18 in good health and CMV-seronegative.

The CDR3 spells CASSQEAGLYGYTF. The CDR3 nucleotides are TGCGCCAGCAGCCAAGAAGCAGGCTTATATGGCTACACCTTC. This chain links TRBV4-3 with TRBJ1-2; D is undetermined. Trimming left V 0 bases short and J 5 bases short, with 10 bases between. CDR3 length: 14 residues. Germline CDR1 LGHNA, CDR2 YSLEER.